This T cell receptor (beta chain) was documented in a study of blood T cell repertoires in COVID-19 (dated by TCRdb to 2020 to 2022). Notes on the research overall: The collaborator samples originated in the United States, Italy and Spain and spanned the acute and convalescent phases of COVID-19. The material from the prospective study consisted of cDNA or gDNA derived from T cells, B-cell-depleted T cells, or PBMCs. The dataset comprised deeply sampled blood TCRbeta repertoires from subjects exposed to, actively infected with, or recovered from COVID-19. The repertoires were released in a freely available public database meant as a resource for research on the immune response to SARS-CoV-2. The sample metadata nearly always contained a de-identified subject ID, COVID-19 status, age in years and sex. Where available, HLA class I and class II types were taken from metadata supplied by the sample provider and were not determined by assay-based typing. The samples were drawn from two sources: the first 160 participants of the ongoing ImmuneRACE study, and fewer than 1,500 subjects contributed by 6 global collaborators.

Of note for this clone: The antigen it binds to is not known. Base qualities are not at hand, and no much larger clone is one base apart.

From V the trimming removes 6 bases and from J it removes 2 bases, while the gene matches leave 7 bases of the junction unaccounted for. Its CDR3 holds 15 amino acids, cysteine through phenylalanine. The entry retains the CDR3 DNA only, 45 bases that are in frame from base 1. The germline V gene encodes CDR1 SNHLY and CDR2 FYNNEI. What the work shows at the level of the full study, not this receptor alone: The amount of clinical and demographic metadata varied by source and participant and was provided uncurated.

The immunoSEQ Assay, a bias-controlled multiplex PCR, was used to amplify TCRbeta CDR3 regions from genomic DNA. Per the original workflow: Within the assay, amplification of reference gene primers was used to estimate how many nucleated cells each sample contained. To quantify the absolute abundance of each unique TCRbeta CDR3 rearrangement, sequence reads were collapsed and filtered. For each sample, productive Simpson clonality was calculated as the square root of Simpson's diversity index over productive rearrangements. Sourced from immuneACCESS, this table was stored by TCRdb with only in-frame sequences that have V and J called. A share of the clones is absent; for the studies checked, an unresolved V gene accounts for under half, and the remainder has no known explanation. The DNA was the basis for D and trimming; V, J and clone size are from that table. Counted in this sample were under 300,000 clones; approximately 82% of them appeared once. Around 2% of the sample is held by the ten biggest clonotypes.

Another Seattle source contributed samples from volunteer blood donors who had recovered from COVID-19. Collaborating institutions collected whole blood in K2EDTA tubes following their own protocols. For TCRbeta analysis, collaborator samples were shipped as frozen whole blood, as isolated PBMCs, or as DNA extracted from either sample type. The sample taken for sequencing was peripheral blood. The chain employs TRBV2 and TRBJ1-2, with 9 bases matching TRBD1. The TCR comes from a man younger than 45 who had recovered from COVID-19. The base sequence is TGTGCCAGCAGAGCGCTGGGACAGGGCAACTATGGCTACACCTTC. It is translated as CASRALGQGNYGYTF.